The rows below give T cell receptor beta chains drawn from one sample of a study of blood T cell repertoires in COVID-19. This table comes from immunoSEQ multiplex PCR, and its TCRdb copy is limited to in-frame clones, with some not included. The sample shows around 250,000 clones, approximately 80% of them seen only once. Sequenced material: PBMCs or T cells enriched from blood (not recorded which). These receptors were taken from a man aged 35-49 years who had been exposed to COVID-19. Each CDR3 is given with its conserved first and last residue.

len	v_gene	CDR3aa
17	TRBV5-8	CASSSGGTSGHTGELFF
14	TRBV10-3	CAIRRASGVETQYF
14	TRBV29-1	CSAETGLGYYEQYF
16	TRBV5-3	CARSQTGGGRVTEQFF
13	TRBV29-1	CSVVGVAKNIQYF
11	TRBV12-3/TRBV12-4	CASLHRGQAFF
14	TRBV7-8	CASSFRDISYEQYF
13	TRBV30	CAWSGGNDQPQHF
15	TRBV28	CASSLSDRAQEKLFF
14	TRBV19	CASSGQGSAQPQHF
11	TRBV30	CAWTSADTQYF
15	TRBV7-9	CASSPRGQENYGYTF
13	TRBV10-3	CAILGSSTDTQYF
15	TRBV15	CATSNRRDRVETQYF
17	TRBV14	CASSPRGGEYSGNTIYF